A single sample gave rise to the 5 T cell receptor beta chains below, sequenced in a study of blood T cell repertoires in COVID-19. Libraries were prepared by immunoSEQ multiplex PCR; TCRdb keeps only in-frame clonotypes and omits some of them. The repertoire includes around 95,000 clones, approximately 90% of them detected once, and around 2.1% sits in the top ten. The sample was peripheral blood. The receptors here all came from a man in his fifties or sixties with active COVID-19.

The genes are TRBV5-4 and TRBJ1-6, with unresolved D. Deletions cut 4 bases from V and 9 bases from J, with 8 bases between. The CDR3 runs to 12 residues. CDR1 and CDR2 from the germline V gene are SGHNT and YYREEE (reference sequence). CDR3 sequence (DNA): TGTGCCAGCAGCGCCGGGGTTTCACCCCTCCACTTT. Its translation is CASSAGVSPLHF.

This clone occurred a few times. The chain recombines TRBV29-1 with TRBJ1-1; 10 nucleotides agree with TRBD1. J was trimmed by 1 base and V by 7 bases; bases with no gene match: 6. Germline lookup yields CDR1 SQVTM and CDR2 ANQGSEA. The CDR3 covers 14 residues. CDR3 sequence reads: CSGWDRGPNTEAFF. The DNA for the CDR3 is TGCAGCGGGTGGGACAGGGGCCCGAACACTGAAGCTTTCTTT. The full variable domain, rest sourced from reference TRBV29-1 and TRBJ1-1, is SAVISQKPSRDICQRGTSLTIQCQVDSQVTMMFWYRQQPGQSLTLIATANQGSEATYESGFVIDKFPISRPNLTFSTLTVSNMSPEDSSIYLCSGWDRGPNTEAFFGQGTRLTVV.

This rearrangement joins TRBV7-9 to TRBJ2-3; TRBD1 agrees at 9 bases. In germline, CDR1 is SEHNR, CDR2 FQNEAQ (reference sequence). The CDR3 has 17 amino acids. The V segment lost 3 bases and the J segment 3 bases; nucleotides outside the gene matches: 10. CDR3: CASSLWLAGQGTDTQYF. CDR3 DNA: TGTGCCAGCAGCTTGTGGTTGGCGGGACAGGGAACAGATACGCAGTATTTT.

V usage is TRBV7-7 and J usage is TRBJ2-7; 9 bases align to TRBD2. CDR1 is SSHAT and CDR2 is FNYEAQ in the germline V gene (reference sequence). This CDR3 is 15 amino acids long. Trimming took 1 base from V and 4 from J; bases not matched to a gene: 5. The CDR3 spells CASSLDQSGRYEQYV. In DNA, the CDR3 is TGTGCCAGCAGCTTAGATCAAAGCGGGAGGTACGAGCAGTACGTC.

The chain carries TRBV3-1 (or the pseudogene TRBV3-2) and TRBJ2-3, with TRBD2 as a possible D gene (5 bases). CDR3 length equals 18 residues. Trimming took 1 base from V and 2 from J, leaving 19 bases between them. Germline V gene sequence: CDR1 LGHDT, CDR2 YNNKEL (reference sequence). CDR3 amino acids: CASSQVGSFEGSTDTQYF. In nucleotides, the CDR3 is TGTGCCAGCAGCCAAGTCGGGTCCTTCGAGGGCTCCACAGATACGCAGTATTTT.